This TCR beta chain derives from a study of regulatory and conventional T cells in RAG deficiency. Study-level results: Control T-cell subsets had markedly higher Shannon entropy and lower Simpson indices than RAG-deficient patients. Patient subsets had shorter CDR3s; Omenn Treg-Tconv overlap exceeded 85%.

Sequenced by immunoSEQ multiplex PCR; TCRdb stores in-frame clones only, minus some. The profile shows some 35,000 clones, 75% to 80% of them singletons. The sorted conventional CD4+ T cells were CD25-low and CD127-high, with genomic DNA sequenced. V shed 6 bases, J shed 10 bases, and the junction held 12 bases outside the gene matches. Germline V gene lookup returns CDR1 MNHEY and CDR2 SVGAGI. The CDR3 totals 15 residues. Concerning this clone itself: Its cognate antigen is unknown.

These sequences were also reported in another study, on regulatory T cells. That investigation notes: The primer mix had 52 TRBV and 13 TRBJ primers.

The sequenced sample consisted of CD4+ effector T cells sorted from blood. The source is a human donor in good health. The V and J genes are TRBV6-5 and TRBJ1-6, with 7 nucleotides matching TRBD1. For the CDR3, the DNA is TGTGCCAGCAGCACCAACAGGGGTGGGATGTCACCCCTCCACTTT. It encodes CASSTNRGGMSPLHF.